This paragraph covers one TCR beta chain sequence. What it binds is unknown. This sample was included in a study of T cell responses to AZD1222 COVID-19 vaccine. CDR1 is MGHRA, CDR2 YSYEKL, per germline. Trimming at V came to 8 bases and at J to 7 bases, leaving 5 bases not matched to a gene. The CDR3 extends over 13 amino acids. Sequencing used immunoSEQ multiplex PCR; TCRdb keeps in-frame clones, though not all of them. The data contain about 75,000 clones, more than 70% of them seen just once; the ten biggest clones take up about 9%. Overall study findings and caveats: Dominant at 160-218 and 743-854, vaccine-associated CD4 TCRs also spanned spike.

This sequence originates from an adult who received the MenACWY meningococcal vaccine as a control. Specimen: peripheral blood, collected 28 days after the second dose of the MenACWY control vaccine. The chain carries TRBV4-1 and TRBJ1-6, with 7 bases that match TRBD1. CDR3 amino acids: CASGTEINSPLHF. The CDR3 DNA sequence: TGCGCCAGCGGGACAGAGATAAATTCACCCCTCCACTTT.